The 21 T cell receptor beta chains below come from one sample, sequenced in a study of cytomegalovirus exposure and HLA in healthy donors. The PCR employed 60 Vbeta primers together with 13 Jbeta primers. The method was immunoSEQ multiplex PCR; TCRdb's version includes in-frame clones alone and lacks a portion of them. The data show some 120,000 clones, roughly 9.9% seen once. Sample: PBMCs. The receptors were gathered from a man aged 25-45 years in good health and CMV-seronegative.

This clone was observed a handful of times. V is TRBV19 and J is TRBJ1-1; 9 nucleotides agree with TRBD1. Germline V CDR1 and CDR2: LNHDA, SQIVND (reference sequence). CDR3 size: 14 residues. The V gene end was trimmed by 6 bases and the J gene end by 4 bases; junction bases not matched to a gene: 6. The CDR3: CASSRTGDRTEAFF. The CDR3 bases are TGTGCCAGTAGCAGGACAGGGGATCGCACTGAAGCTTTCTTT.

This clone was observed a handful of times. The gene calls are TRBV16 and TRBJ1-1; TRBD1 agrees at 10 bases. From germline, CDR1 is KGHSY and CDR2 FQNENV. Losses at the gene ends were 6 bases for V and 1 base for J; bases not matched to a gene: 5. This CDR3 region has 15 residues. The CDR3 region is CASSQRQGANTEAFF. In nucleotides, the CDR3 is TGTGCCAGCAGTCAAAGACAGGGGGCGAACACTGAAGCTTTCTTT.

The chain has TRBV30 and TRBJ1-1; D not resolved. CDR1 is GTSNPN and CDR2 is SVGIG in the germline V gene (reference sequence). V was trimmed by 2 bases and J by 1 base, leaving 8 bases between them. The CDR3 loop spans 13 amino acids. CDR3 in DNA: TGTGCCTGGAGTTATGGGCAGAACACTGAAGCTTTCTTT. It is translated as CAWSYGQNTEAFF.

The chain links TRBV18 to TRBJ2-5; D is perhaps TRBD1 (6 bases). V shed 5 bases and J shed 5 bases, with 12 bases lying between them. The V gene's germline CDR1 is KGHSH and CDR2 LQKENI. The CDR3 is 13 residues long. The chain's CDR3 is CASSWTDKETQYF. CDR3 sequence (DNA): TGTGCCAGCTCATGGACAGATAAGGAGACCCAGTACTTC.

This clone was found a few times. V usage is TRBV19 and J usage is TRBJ2-1; maybe TRBD2 (5 bases). V was shortened by 5 bases and J by 5 bases, with 10 bases between the two germline ends. This CDR3 is built from 13 residues. Germline CDR1 reads LNHDA; CDR2 reads SQIVND (reference sequence). The CDR3 nucleotides read TGTGCCAGTAGTCGGGGAAGCAACAATGAGCAGTTCTTC. Encoded protein: CASSRGSNNEQFF.

The V gene is TRBV19, the J gene TRBJ1-1; the match to TRBD1 covers 9 bases. Germline loops: CDR1 LNHDA, CDR2 SQIVND (reference sequence). This CDR3 is built from 15 residues. The ends lost 5 bases at V and 5 bases at J; junction bases unmatched: 9. The CDR3 DNA follows: TGTGCCAGTAGTCTACCGGGACAGGGTGGAACTGAAGCTTTCTTT. Its translation is CASSLPGQGGTEAFF.

V and J are TRBV2 and TRBJ2-7, with 10 positions matching TRBD2. V lost 6 bases to trimming and J lost 5 bases; unmatched junction nucleotides: 7. The CDR3 has 14 amino acids. Germline values: CDR1 SNHLY, CDR2 FYNNEI. Here the CDR3 reads CASRKAGGTDEQYF. The CDR3 nucleotides are TGTGCCAGCAGGAAAGCGGGGGGGACCGACGAGCAGTACTTC.

The rearrangement joins TRBV7-2 to TRBJ2-5, with 8 bases aligning to TRBD2. CDR1 is SGHTA, CDR2 FQGNSA, per germline. CDR3 length equals 15 residues. The V gene end was trimmed by 2 bases and the J gene end by 5 bases; junction bases not matched to a gene: 7. Here the CDR3 DNA reads TGTGCCAGCAGCTTAATAGCGGGGAAGGGGGAGACCCAGTACTTC. This gives the protein CASSLIAGKGETQYF. Looking up the rest from reference TRBV7-2 and TRBJ2-5 gives the full variable domain: GAGVSQSPSNKVTEKGKDVELRCDPISGHTALYWYRQSLGQGLEFLIYFQGNSAPDKSGLPSDRFSAERTGGSVSTLTIQRTQQEDSAVYLCASSLIAGKGETQYFGPGTRLLVL.

The CDR3 DNA reads as TGCAGCGCTACGGGACAGGGCGATTTCTCCTACGAGCAGTACTTC. It specifies CSATGQGDFSYEQYF. This rearrangement joins TRBV29-1 to TRBJ2-5; 9 bases line up with TRBD1. TRBJ2-7 matches the DNA end more closely, so the J call is doubtful. The CDR3 spans 15 residues. The germline gives CDR1 SQVTM, CDR2 ANQGSEA.

This clone was counted a few times. The chain couples TRBV5-5 to TRBJ1-2; 10 nucleotides align to TRBD1. The trim removed 4 bases at V and 3 bases at J, leaving 6 bases unmatched. CDR3 length equals 15 residues. In germline, CDR1 is SGHKS, CDR2 YYEKEE (reference sequence). DNA of the CDR3: TGTGCCAGCAGCGTGACAGGGGGCGCGGACTATGGCTACACCTTC. Its protein product is CASSVTGGADYGYTF.

The chain recombines TRBV5-8 with TRBJ2-1; 8 bases line up with TRBD2. Germline V CDR1 and CDR2: SGHTS, YDEGEE. V dropped 5 bases and J dropped 4; count of bases not matched to a gene: 8. The CDR3 totals 15 residues. Written as DNA, the CDR3 is TGTGCCAGCAGTCCGAGCGGGGGTAGATACAATGAGCAGTTCTTC. Its protein product is CASSPSGGRYNEQFF.

This clone turned up a few times. The chain has TRBV4-1 and TRBJ1-2; 9 bases are a match to TRBD1. CDR3 length equals 14 residues. The germline gives CDR1 MGHRA, CDR2 YSYEKL. V trimming: 2 bases; J trimming: 6 bases; junction bases outside the gene matches: 4. DNA of the CDR3: TGCGCCAGCAGCCAACTGGACAGGGGTGATGGCTACACCTTC. Translating gives CASSQLDRGDGYTF.

The chain is built from TRBV27 and TRBJ2-1, with D maybe TRBD2 (6 bases). V was trimmed by 5 bases and J by 1 base, leaving 12 bases between them. The CDR3 is made up of 15 amino acids. Germline CDR1 MNHEY, CDR2 SMNVEV (reference sequence). CDR3 sequence (DNA): TGTGCCAGCAGTCGCAAACTAGCTTCCTACAATGAGCAGTTCTTC. As protein: CASSRKLASYNEQFF.

This clone has only a few counts. V is TRBV2 and J is TRBJ2-1; 10 bases are shared with TRBD2. The germline V gene has CDR1 SNHLY and CDR2 FYNNEI. This CDR3 contains 15 residues. V shed 4 bases and J 8 bases; nucleotides not matched to a gene: 8. CDR3 sequence: CASSATAGGGDEQFF. CDR3 in DNA: TGTGCCAGCAGTGCAACAGCGGGAGGGGGAGATGAGCAGTTCTTC.

The chain couples TRBV19 to TRBJ2-1; 11 bases agree with TRBD2. Per germline, CDR1 LNHDA and CDR2 SQIVND (reference sequence). Losses at the gene ends were 5 bases for V and 10 bases for J; bases not matched to a gene: 13. The CDR3 is 16 residues long. The CDR3 region has the DNA TGTGCCAGTAGTCCCCCTAGCGGGGGGTCCTCAGGCGAGCAGTTCTTC. Encoded protein: CASSPPSGGSSGEQFF.

Here the CDR3 reads CASSRGLAGGGGNEQFF. CDR3 coding DNA: TGCGCCAGCAGCCGGGGACTAGCGGGGGGAGGTGGTAATGAGCAGTTCTTC. The chain uses TRBV4-1 and TRBJ2-1; 15 bases align to TRBD2. The CDR3 is made up of 17 amino acids. J lost 7 bases, V lost 4 bases, and 8 bases had no gene match. The V gene's germline CDR1 is MGHRA and CDR2 YSYEKL.

This chain uses TRBV29-1 with TRBJ2-7; D unclear. This CDR3 comprises 12 residues. Germline CDR1 SQVTM, CDR2 ANQGSEA. The V and J ends lost 0 bases and 4 bases respectively, with 7 bases between them. The DNA of the CDR3 is TGCAGCGTTGAAGAGTCAGGTTACGAGCAGTACTTC. Translating it yields CSVEESGYEQYF.

This clone was found a few times. V gene TRBV6-6 combines with J gene TRBJ2-3; possible D gene TRBD1, 5 bases. The length of the CDR3 is 16 residues. Per germline, CDR1 MNHNY and CDR2 SVGAGI (reference sequence). V was clipped by 2 bases and J by 0 bases, with 12 bases between them. Written as DNA, the CDR3 is TGTGCCAGCAGTTACAAAGGGCAGGGAAGCACAGATACGCAGTATTTT. It encodes CASSYKGQGSTDTQYF.

The gene calls are TRBV11-3 and TRBJ2-2; D unclear. The V gene's germline CDR1 is SGHNT and CDR2 YENEEA. The CDR3 is 13 amino acids. The V end lost 0 bases, the J end lost 4 bases, and 3 bases lay between the germline ends. Written as DNA, the CDR3 is TGTGCCAGCAGCTTAGACAGCACCGGGGAGCTGTTTTTT. It yields the protein CASSLDSTGELFF.

The rearrangement joins TRBV28 to TRBJ1-3, with TRBD1 as a possible D gene (5 bases). Trimming shortened V by 3 bases and J by 4 bases, and 10 bases separated the two germline ends. Germline V gives CDR1 MDHEN, CDR2 SYDVKM. The length of the CDR3 is 14 residues. The DNA of the CDR3 is TGTGCCAGCAGTTTCCAGGGTCCGGGAAACACCATATATTTT. Translated: CASSFQGPGNTIYF.

The V gene is TRBV6-5, the J gene TRBJ2-1; 12 bases map to TRBD2. The CDR3 covers 15 residues. The J segment lost 3 bases and the V segment lost 8 bases, leaving 5 bases of the junction unmatched. Germline V CDR1 and CDR2: MNHEY, SVGAGI. The CDR3 sequence is CASSRTSGVYNEQFF. The CDR3 DNA is TGTGCCAGCTCGAGGACTAGCGGGGTCTACAATGAGCAGTTCTTC.